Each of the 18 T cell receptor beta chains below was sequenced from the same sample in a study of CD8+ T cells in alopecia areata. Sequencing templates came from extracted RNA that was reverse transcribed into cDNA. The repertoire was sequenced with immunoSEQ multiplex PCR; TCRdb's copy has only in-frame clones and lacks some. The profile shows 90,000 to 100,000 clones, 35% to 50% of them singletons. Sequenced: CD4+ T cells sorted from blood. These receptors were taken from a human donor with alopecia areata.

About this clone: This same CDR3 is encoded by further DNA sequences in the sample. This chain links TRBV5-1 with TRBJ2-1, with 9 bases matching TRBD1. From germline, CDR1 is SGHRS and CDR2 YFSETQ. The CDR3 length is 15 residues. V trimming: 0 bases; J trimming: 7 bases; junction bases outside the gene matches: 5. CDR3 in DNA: TGCGCCAGCAGCTTGGTACAGGGGGCTGGAAATGAGCAGTTCTTC. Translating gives CASSLVQGAGNEQFF.

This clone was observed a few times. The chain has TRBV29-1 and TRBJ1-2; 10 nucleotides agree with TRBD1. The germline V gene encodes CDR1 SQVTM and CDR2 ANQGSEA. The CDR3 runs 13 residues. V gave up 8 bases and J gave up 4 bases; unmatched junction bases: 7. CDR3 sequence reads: CSFRDRGGYGYTF. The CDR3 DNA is TGCAGCTTCCGGGACAGGGGAGGCTATGGCTACACCTTC.

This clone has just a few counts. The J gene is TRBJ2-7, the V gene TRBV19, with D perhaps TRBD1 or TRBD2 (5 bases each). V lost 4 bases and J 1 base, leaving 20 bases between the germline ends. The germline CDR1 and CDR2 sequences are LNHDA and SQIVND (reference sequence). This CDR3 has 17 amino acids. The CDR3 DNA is TGTGCCAGTAGTACGGATTACCGGGACGGATTATCCTACGAGCAGTACTTC. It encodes CASSTDYRDGLSYEQYF.

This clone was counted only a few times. Here the CDR3 DNA reads TGTGCCAGCATCCAGGACTGGACAAACTCCTACGAGCAGTACTTC. Protein sequence: CASIQDWTNSYEQYF. The chain carries TRBV2 and TRBJ2-7; either TRBD1 or TRBD2 may supply D (5 bases each). Germline V gives CDR1 SNHLY, CDR2 FYNNEI. CDR3 length: 15 residues. Trimming left V 7 bases short and J 0 bases short, with 16 bases between. Drawing the rest from reference TRBV2 and TRBJ2-7, the complete variable domain is EPEVTQTPSHQVTQMGQEVILRCVPISNHLYFYWYRQILGQKVEFLVSFYNNEISEKSEIFDDQFSVERPDGSNFTLKIRSTKLEDSAMYFCASIQDWTNSYEQYFGPGTRLTVT.

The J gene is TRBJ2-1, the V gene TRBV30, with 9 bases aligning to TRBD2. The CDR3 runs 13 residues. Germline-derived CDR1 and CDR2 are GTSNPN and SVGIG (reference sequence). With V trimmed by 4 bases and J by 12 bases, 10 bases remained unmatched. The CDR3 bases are TGTGCCTGGATTCAACAAAATAGCGGGAGGCAGTTCTTC. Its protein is CAWIQQNSGRQFF.

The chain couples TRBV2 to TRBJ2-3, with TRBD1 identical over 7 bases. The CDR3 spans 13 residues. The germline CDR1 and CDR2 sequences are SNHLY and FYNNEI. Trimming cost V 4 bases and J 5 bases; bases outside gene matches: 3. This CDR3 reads CASSGTGVDTQYF. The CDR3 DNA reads TGTGCCAGCAGTGGAACAGGGGTAGATACGCAGTATTTT.

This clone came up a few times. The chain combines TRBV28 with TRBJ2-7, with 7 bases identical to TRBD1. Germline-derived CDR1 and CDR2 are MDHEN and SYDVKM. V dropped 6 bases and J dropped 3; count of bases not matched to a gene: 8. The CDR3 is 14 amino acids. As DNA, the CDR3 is TGTGCCAGCAGCCCTCCCCGACAGGGCTACGAGCAGTACTTC. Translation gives CASSPPRQGYEQYF.

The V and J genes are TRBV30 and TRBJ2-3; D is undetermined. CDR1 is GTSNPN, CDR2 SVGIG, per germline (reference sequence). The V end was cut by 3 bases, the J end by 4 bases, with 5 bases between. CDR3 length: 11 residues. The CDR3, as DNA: TGTGCCTGGAGCTCCCCAGATACGCAGTATTTT. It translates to CAWSSPDTQYF.

CDR3 residues: CAISDKGYNEQFF. The DNA for the CDR3 is TGTGCCATCAGCGACAAGGGGTACAATGAGCAGTTCTTC. This rearrangement joins TRBV10-3 to TRBJ2-1; TRBD1 is a possible D gene (5 bases). Germline values: CDR1 ENHRY, CDR2 SYGVKD. V lost 6 bases and J 4 bases, leaving 10 bases between the germline ends. The CDR3 runs 13 residues.

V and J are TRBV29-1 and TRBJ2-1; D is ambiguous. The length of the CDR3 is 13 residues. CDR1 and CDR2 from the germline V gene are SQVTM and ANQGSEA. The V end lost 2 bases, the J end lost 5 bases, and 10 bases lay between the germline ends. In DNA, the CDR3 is TGCAGCGTTGAACCCCAGGAAAACAATGAGCAGTTCTTC. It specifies CSVEPQENNEQFF.

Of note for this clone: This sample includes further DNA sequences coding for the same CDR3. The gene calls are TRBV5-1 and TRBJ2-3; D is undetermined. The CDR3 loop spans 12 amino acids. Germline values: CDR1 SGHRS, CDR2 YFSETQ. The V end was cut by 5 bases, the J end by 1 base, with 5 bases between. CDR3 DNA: TGCGCCAGCAGTCCAGGCACAGATACGCAGTATTTT. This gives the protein CASSPGTDTQYF.

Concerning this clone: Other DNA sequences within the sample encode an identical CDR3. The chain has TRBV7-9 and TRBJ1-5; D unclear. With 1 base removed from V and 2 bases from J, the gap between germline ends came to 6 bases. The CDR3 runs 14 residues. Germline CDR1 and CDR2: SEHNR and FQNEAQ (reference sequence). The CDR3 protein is CASSLGAGNQPQHF. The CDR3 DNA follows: TGTGCCAGCAGCTTAGGAGCGGGCAATCAGCCCCAGCATTTT.

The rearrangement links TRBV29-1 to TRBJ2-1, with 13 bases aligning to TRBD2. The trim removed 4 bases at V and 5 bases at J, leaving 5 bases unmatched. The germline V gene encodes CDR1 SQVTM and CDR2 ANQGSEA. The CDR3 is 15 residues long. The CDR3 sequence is CSVALLAGGDNEQFF. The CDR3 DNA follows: TGCAGCGTTGCCTTACTAGCGGGAGGGGACAATGAGCAGTTCTTC.

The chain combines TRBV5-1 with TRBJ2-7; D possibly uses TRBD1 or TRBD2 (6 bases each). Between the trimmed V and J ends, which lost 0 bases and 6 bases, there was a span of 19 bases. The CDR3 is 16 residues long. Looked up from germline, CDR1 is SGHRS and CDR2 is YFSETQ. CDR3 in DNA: TGCGCCAGCAGCTTGGAGGGGGGCCGATCCCCTTCCGAGCAGTACTTC. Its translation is CASSLEGGRSPSEQYF. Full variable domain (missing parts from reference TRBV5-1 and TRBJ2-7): KAGVTQTPRYLIKTRGQQVTLSCSPISGHRSVSWYQQTPGQGLQFLFEYFSETQRNKGNFPGRFSGRQFSNSRSEMNVSTLELGDSALYLCASSLEGGRSPSEQYFGPGTRLTVT.

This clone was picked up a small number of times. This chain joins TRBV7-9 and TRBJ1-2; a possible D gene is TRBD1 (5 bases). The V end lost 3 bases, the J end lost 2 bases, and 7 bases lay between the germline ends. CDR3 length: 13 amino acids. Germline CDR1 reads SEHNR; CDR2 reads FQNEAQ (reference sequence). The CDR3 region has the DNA TGTGCCAGCAGCTTGGCAGGGAACTATGGCTACACCTTC. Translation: CASSLAGNYGYTF.

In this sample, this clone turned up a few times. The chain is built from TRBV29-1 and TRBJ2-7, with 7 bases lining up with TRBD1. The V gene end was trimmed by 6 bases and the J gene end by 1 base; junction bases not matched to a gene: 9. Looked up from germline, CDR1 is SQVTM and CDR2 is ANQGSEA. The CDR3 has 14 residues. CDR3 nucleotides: TGCAGCGTCCTGATAGTGGGACAGTCCTACGAGCAGTACTTC. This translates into CSVLIVGQSYEQYF.

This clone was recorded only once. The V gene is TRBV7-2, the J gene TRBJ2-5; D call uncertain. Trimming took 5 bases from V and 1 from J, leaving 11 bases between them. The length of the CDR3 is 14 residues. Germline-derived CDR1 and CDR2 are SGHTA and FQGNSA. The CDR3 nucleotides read TGTGCCAGCAGCCCGGGCCCTATCCAAGAGACCCAGTACTTC. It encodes CASSPGPIQETQYF. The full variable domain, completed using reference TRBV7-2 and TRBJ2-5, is GAGVSQSPSNKVTEKGKDVELRCDPISGHTALYWYRQSLGQGLEFLIYFQGNSAPDKSGLPSDRFSAERTGGSVSTLTIQRTQQEDSAVYLCASSPGPIQETQYFGPGTRLLVL.

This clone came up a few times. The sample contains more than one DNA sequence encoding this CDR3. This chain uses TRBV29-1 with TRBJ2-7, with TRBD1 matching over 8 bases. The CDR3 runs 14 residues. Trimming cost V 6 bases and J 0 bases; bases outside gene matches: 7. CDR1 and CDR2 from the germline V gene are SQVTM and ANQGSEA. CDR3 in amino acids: CSVGRTGSSYEQYF. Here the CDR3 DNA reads TGCAGCGTCGGACGGACAGGGAGCTCCTACGAGCAGTACTTC.